This entry is about one TCR beta chain. Its antigen remains unidentified. These data belong to a study of cytomegalovirus exposure and HLA in healthy donors. General observations from the study: DRB1 showed the most TCR associations and HLA-C the fewest in a later analysis, as rates varied by HLA locus.

PCR used 60 Vbeta primers and 13 Jbeta primers. Data came from immunoSEQ multiplex PCR; TCRdb stores just in-frame clones and leaves some out. The sample has roughly 120,000 clones, 55% to 65% seen once. The CDR3 consists of 12 residues. V dropped 5 bases and J dropped 2 bases, with 5 bases sitting between them. The germline gives CDR1 SEHNR, CDR2 FQNEAQ (reference sequence). Sequenced sample: PBMCs. The sequence was obtained from a man in his forties in good health and CMV-seropositive. This chain links TRBV7-9 with TRBJ2-3; D is uncertain. The DNA for the CDR3 is TGTGCCAGCAGCCCAGACACAGATACGCAGTATTTT. Translated: CASSPDTDTQYF.